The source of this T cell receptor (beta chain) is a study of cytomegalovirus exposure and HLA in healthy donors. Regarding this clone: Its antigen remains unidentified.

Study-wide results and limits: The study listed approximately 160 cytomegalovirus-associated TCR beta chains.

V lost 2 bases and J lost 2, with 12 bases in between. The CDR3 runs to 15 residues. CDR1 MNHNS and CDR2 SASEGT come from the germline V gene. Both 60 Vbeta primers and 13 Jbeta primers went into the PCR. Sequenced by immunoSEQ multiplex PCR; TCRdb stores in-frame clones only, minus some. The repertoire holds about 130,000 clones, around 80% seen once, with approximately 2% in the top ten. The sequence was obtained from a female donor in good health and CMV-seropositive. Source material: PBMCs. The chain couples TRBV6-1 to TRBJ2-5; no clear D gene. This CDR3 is CASSELAGGQETQYF. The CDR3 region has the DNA TGTGCCAGCAGTGAACTGGCAGGTGGGCAAGAGACCCAGTACTTC.